The present T cell receptor beta chain was sequenced within a study of neurological immune-mediated disorders. The authors produced cDNA by 5'RACE using 10-nucleotide random UMIs. MiXCR was run by TCRdb on the 5' RACE reads, yielding one entry per CDR3 protein. The sample shows about 81,000 distinct CDR3 sequences, 3.5% to 5.5% of them seen only once. This clonotype was counted many times. Its antigen remains unidentified. Noted time point: longitudinal time-point 3. Unsorted libraries were derived from 2 million PBMCs stored at -80 C. Study-level points and caveats: No expanded-clone CDR3 amino acid sequence recurred across subjects, suggesting private TCR-beta repertoires.

This CDR3 contains 15 residues. The junction had 9 bases not matched to a gene; V was cut back by 6 bases and J by 4 bases. CDR1 DFQATT and CDR2 SNEGSKA come from the germline V gene (reference sequence). The sample comprised PBMCs. This chain connects TRBV20-1 to TRBJ2-3, with TRBD2 matching over 11 bases. This clonotype originated in a woman aged 55-69 years with multiple sclerosis. In DNA form, the CDR3 reads TGCAGTGCCCCCGTCGAACTAGCGGGGGCAGATACGCAGTATTTT. Its protein product is CSAPVELAGADTQYF.